Following are 8 T cell receptor beta chains from one sample sequenced in a study of identifying expanded T cells in peripheral blood. Method: immunoSEQ multiplex PCR; TCRdb's copy keeps in-frame clones and lacks some. The repertoire holds 50,000 to 65,000 clones, with approximately 82% as singletons. The sequencing sample was made of blood. The receptor source for this set is a person aged 18-70 years in good health.

The chain links TRBV30 to TRBJ2-3, with 11 bases fitting TRBD2. Germline V gene data show CDR1 as GTSNPN and CDR2 as SVGIG (reference sequence). V dropped 2 bases and J dropped 6; count of bases not matched to a gene: 4. This CDR3 has 14 residues. CDR3 nucleotides: TGTGCCTGGAGTACCAGGACTAGCGGGGATACGCAGTATTTT. Its translation is CAWSTRTSGDTQYF.

This clone turned up a few times. The chain links TRBV5-4 to TRBJ2-5, with TRBD1 matching over 9 bases. The CDR3 length is 16 residues. The J segment lost 1 base and the V segment lost 6 bases, leaving 10 bases of the junction unmatched. CDR1 is SGHNT, CDR2 YYREEE, per germline (reference sequence). CDR3 DNA sequence: TGTGCCAGCACCCGCCTGGGACAGGGTTTCCAAGAGACCCAGTACTTC. Translating gives CASTRLGQGFQETQYF.

This rearrangement joins TRBV30 to TRBJ1-4; D may be TRBD1 (6 bases). Trimming left V 8 bases short and J 3 bases short, with 10 bases between. The germline V gene has CDR1 GTSNPN and CDR2 SVGIG (reference sequence). This CDR3 is built from 12 residues. The CDR3 coding sequence is TGTGCCAGCTCAGGGGCTAATGAAAAACTGTTTTTT. Amino acid sequence: CASSGANEKLFF.

The chain recombines TRBV18 with TRBJ2-7; D not resolved. The CDR3 spans 12 residues. Looked up from germline, CDR1 is KGHSH and CDR2 is LQKENI. V gave up 5 bases and J gave up 9 bases, with 14 bases separating them. As DNA, the CDR3 is TGTGCCAGCTCAACCCCGGTGTCTGGGCAGTACTTC. The encoded protein is CASSTPVSGQYF.

This clone appeared once. The V gene is TRBV30, the J gene TRBJ2-5; maybe TRBD1 (5 bases). Looked up from germline, CDR1 is GTSNPN and CDR2 is SVGIG (reference sequence). CDR3 size: 15 residues. Deletions cut 5 bases from V and 3 bases from J, with 19 bases between. CDR3 sequence reads: CAWRIGSGFEETQYF. As DNA, the CDR3 is TGTGCCTGGCGGATCGGTTCAGGGTTCGAAGAGACCCAGTACTTC.

The chain carries TRBV2 and TRBJ2-1; 7 bases fit TRBD2. Trimming cost V 7 bases and J 0 bases; bases outside gene matches: 3. CDR1 and CDR2 (germline): SNHLY, FYNNEI. This CDR3 comprises 14 residues. This chain's CDR3 is CASMRTSSYNEQFF. In nucleotides, the CDR3 is TGTGCCAGCATGAGGACTAGCTCCTACAATGAGCAGTTCTTC.

This chain links TRBV6-6 with TRBJ2-5; D possibly corresponds to TRBD1 (5 bases). The CDR3 is 13 amino acids. Germline values: CDR1 MNHNY, CDR2 SVGAGI (reference sequence). Trimming took 4 bases from V and 5 from J, leaving 11 bases between them. The CDR3 bases are TGTGCCAGCAGTTCCATGGGGCGGGAGACCCAGTACTTC. Amino acids: CASSSMGRETQYF.

This clone has a single count. The chain has TRBV7-9 and TRBJ1-2; D is undetermined. The germline V gene has CDR1 SEHNR and CDR2 FQNEAQ (reference sequence). The CDR3 consists of 14 residues. V gave up 3 bases and J gave up 8 bases, with 16 bases separating them. The chain's CDR3 is CASSFGSTGGGYTF. The CDR3 region has the DNA TGTGCCAGCAGCTTCGGATCCACGGGCGGAGGCTACACCTTC.